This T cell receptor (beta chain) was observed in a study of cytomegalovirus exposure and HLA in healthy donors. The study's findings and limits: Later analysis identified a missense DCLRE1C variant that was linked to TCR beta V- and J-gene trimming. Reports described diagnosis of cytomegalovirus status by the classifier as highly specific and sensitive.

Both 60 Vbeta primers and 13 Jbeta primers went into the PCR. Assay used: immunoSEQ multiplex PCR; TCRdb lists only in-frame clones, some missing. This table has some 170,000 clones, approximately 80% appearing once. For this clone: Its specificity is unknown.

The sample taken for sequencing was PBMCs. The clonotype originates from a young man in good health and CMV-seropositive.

The CDR3 DNA sequence: TGTGCCAGCAGGCGCTTCGACAGTTCTAATGAAAAACTGTTTTTT. This sequence encodes CASRRFDSSNEKLFF. V is TRBV6-5 and J is TRBJ1-4; TRBD1 might be the D (5 bases). The germline V gene encodes CDR1 MNHEY and CDR2 SVGAGI. The V gene lost 6 bases and the J gene lost 3 bases, with 14 bases spanning the gap. The CDR3 runs to 15 residues.